Listed below are T cell receptor beta chains from one sample, sequenced in a study of T cell responses to AZD1222 COVID-19 vaccine. Assay: immunoSEQ multiplex PCR; the TCRdb copy retains only in-frame clones and omits some. This sample has around 150,000 clones, with about 87% found just once. The sequences come from peripheral blood, collected on day 0 of MenACWY control vaccination. These receptors came from an adult in good health. Each CDR3 is given without its conserved first and last residue.

v_gene	len	j_gene	CDR3aa
TRBV6-2/TRBV6-3	12	TRBJ2-7	ASSYPGGRNEQY
TRBV7-3	11	TRBJ2-5	ASSRRPQETQY
TRBV5-1	12	TRBJ2-7	ASSVTAGAYEQY
TRBV18	14	TRBJ2-1	ASSRPSGSAYNEQF
TRBV19	11	TRBJ1-2	ASSNQGAGGYT
TRBV27	11	TRBJ2-7	ASSSRGPHEQY
TRBV19	13	TRBJ2-4	ASSLGTVAKNIQY
TRBV6-5	13	TRBJ1-5	ASSYSIGGNQPQH
TRBV5-4	11	TRBJ2-3	ASSLWSTDTQY
TRBV15	13	TRBJ1-5	ATSRDPGGIQPQH
TRBV4-1	15	TRBJ2-4	ASSQVGLAGIKNIQY
TRBV2	10	TRBJ2-7	ASQRQSYEQY
TRBV28	13	TRBJ2-7	ASSLSGFGNYEQY
TRBV9	15	TRBJ2-7	ASSIRGDRGVLDEQY
TRBV29-1	14	TRBJ2-4	SVEEGSGVAKNIQY
TRBV15	12	TRBJ2-7	ATSVRDRSYEQY
TRBV11-3	13	TRBJ1-1	ASSLGTAKNTEAF
TRBV7-2	13	TRBJ1-2	ASSLEVRGGNGYT
TRBV11-2	14	TRBJ2-2	ASRLTGRVSTGELF
TRBV14	13	TRBJ2-7	ASSHGQGAGHEQY